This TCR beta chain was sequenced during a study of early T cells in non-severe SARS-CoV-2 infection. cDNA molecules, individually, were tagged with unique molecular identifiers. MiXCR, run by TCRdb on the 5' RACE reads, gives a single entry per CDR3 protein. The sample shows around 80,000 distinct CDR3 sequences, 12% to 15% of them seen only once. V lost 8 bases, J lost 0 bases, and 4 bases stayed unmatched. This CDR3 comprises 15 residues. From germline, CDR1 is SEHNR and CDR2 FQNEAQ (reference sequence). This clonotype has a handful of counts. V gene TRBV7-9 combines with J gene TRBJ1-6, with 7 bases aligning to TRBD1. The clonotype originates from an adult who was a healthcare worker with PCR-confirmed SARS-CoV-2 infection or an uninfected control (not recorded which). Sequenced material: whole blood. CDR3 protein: CASGQASSYNSPLHF. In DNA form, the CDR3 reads TGTGCCAGCGGACAGGCAAGCTCCTATAATTCACCCCTCCACTTT.